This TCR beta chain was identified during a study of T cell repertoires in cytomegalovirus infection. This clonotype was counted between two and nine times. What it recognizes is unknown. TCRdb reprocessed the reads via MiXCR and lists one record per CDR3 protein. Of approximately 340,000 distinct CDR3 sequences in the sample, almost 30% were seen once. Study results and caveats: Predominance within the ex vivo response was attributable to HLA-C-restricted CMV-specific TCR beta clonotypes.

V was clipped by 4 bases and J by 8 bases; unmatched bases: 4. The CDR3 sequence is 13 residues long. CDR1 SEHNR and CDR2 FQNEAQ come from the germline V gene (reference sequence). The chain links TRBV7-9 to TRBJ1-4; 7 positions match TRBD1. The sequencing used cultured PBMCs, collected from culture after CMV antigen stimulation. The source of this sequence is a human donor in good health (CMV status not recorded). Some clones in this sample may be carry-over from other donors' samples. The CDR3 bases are TGTGCCAGCAGCTCAGACAGGGTCGAAAAACTGTTTTTT. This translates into CASSSDRVEKLFF.